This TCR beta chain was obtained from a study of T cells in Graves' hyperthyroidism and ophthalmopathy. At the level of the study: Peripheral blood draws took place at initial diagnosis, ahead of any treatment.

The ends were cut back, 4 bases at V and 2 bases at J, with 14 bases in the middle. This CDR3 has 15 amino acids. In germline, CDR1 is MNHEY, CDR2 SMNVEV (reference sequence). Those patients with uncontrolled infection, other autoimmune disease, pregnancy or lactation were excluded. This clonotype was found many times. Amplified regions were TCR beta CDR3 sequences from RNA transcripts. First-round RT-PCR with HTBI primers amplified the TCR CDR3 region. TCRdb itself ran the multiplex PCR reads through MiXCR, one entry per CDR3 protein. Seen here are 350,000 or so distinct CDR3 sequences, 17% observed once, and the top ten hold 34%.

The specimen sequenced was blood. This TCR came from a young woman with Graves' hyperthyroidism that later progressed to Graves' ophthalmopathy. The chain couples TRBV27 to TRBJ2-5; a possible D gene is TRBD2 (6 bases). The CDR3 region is CASSSLGLQQETQYF. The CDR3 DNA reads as TGTGCCAGCAGTTCTCTAGGACTACAGCAAGAGACCCAGTACTTC.